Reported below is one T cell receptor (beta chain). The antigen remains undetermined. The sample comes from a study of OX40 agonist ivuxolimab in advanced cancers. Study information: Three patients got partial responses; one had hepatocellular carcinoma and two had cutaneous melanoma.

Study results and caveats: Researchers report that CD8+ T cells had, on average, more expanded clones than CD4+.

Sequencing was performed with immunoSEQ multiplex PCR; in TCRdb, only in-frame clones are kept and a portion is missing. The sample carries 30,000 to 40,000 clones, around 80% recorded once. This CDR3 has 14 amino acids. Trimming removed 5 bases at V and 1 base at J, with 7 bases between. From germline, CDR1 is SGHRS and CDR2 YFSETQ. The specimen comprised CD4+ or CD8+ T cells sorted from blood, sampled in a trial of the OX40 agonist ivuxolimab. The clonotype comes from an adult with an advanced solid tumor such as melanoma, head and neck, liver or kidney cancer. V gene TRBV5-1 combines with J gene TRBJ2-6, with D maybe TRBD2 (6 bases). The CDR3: CASRGTSGANVLTF. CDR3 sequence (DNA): TGCGCCAGCAGGGGGACTTCTGGGGCCAACGTCCTGACTTTC. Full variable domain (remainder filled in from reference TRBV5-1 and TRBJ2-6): KAGVTQTPRYLIKTRGQQVTLSCSPISGHRSVSWYQQTPGQGLQFLFEYFSETQRNKGNFPGRFSGRQFSNSRSEMNVSTLELGDSALYLCASRGTSGANVLTFGAGSRLTVL.